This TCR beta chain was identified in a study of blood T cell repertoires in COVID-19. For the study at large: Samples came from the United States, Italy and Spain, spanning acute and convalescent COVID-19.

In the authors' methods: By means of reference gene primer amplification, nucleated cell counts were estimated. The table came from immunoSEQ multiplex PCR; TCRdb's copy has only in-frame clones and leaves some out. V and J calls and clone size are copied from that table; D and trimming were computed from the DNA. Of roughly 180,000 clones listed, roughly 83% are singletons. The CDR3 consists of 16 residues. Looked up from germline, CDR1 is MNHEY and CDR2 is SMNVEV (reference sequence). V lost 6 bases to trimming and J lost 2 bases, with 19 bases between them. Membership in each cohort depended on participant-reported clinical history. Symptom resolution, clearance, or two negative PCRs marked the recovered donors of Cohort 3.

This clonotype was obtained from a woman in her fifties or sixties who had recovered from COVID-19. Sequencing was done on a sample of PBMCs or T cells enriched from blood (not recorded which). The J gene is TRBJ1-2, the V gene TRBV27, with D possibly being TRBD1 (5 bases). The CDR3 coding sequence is TGTGCCAGCAGCCGTTGGGGGGAATCCCCCAACTATGGCTACACCTTC. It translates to CASSRWGESPNYGYTF.